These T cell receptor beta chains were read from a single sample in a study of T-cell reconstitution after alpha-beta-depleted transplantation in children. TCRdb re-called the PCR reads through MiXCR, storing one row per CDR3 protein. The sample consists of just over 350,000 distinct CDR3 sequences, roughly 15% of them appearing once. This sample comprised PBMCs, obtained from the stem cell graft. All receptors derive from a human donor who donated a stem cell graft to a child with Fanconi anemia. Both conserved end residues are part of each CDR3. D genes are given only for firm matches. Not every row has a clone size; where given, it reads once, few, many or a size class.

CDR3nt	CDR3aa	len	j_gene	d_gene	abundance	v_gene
TGCAGTGCTAGAAGGATCACAGATACGCAGTATTTT	CSARRITDTQYF	12	TRBJ2-3	.	.	TRBV20-1
TGTGCCTGGAGTCTAGGGTTTAGCAATCAGCCCCAGCATTTT	CAWSLGFSNQPQHF	14	TRBJ1-5	.	many	TRBV30
TGTGCCAGCAGTTACTCGCGGGTGGCTGAAGCTTTCTTT	CASSYSRVAEAFF	13	TRBJ1-1	.	few	TRBV6-5
TGTGCCACCTACCGGGACTCATACACCGGGGAGCTGTTTTTT	CATYRDSYTGELFF	14	TRBJ2-2	.	many	TRBV28
TGCAGTGCTACGGGACTAGCGGGGTTCGCCGGGGAGCTGTTTTTT	CSATGLAGFAGELFF	15	TRBJ2-2	TRBD2	.	TRBV20-1
TGTGCCATCAGCGACTGGGGGCCAGCTGGCGGCTACACCTTC	CAISDWGPAGGYTF	14	TRBJ1-2	.	few	TRBV10-3
TGTGCCTGGAGTCTACAGGGCGACAATGAGCAGTTCTTC	CAWSLQGDNEQFF	13	TRBJ2-1	.	.	TRBV30
TGCGCCAGCAGCCGAGGGGGGCCCGAGGGTGGCTACACCTTC	CASSRGGPEGGYTF	14	TRBJ1-2	.	few	TRBV5-1
TGTGCCAGCAGCGAAACGGAAGAGACCCAGTACTTC	CASSETEETQYF	12	TRBJ2-5	.	many	TRBV12-3/TRBV12-4
TGTGCCAGTAGTATATCGACAGGAGGACAGCCCGGAACAGATACGCAGTATTTT	CASSISTGGQPGTDTQYF	18	TRBJ2-3	.	few	TRBV19
TGTGCCAGCTCACTTCGATCAGGGGGCCTTGAGCAGTTCTTC	CASSLRSGGLEQFF	14	TRBJ2-1	TRBD1	many	TRBV18
TGTGCCAGCAGTTCAGACAGGGAAGATGGCTACACCTTC	CASSSDREDGYTF	13	TRBJ1-2	TRBD1	many	TRBV9
TGTGCCAGCAGCTCCCAAGCGGGGGTTGAAGCTTTCTTT	CASSSQAGVEAFF	13	TRBJ1-1	.	few	TRBV12-3/TRBV12-4
TGTGCCAGCAGGCCCGGGACTAGCAGAGAGACCCAGTACTTC	CASRPGTSRETQYF	14	TRBJ2-5	TRBD2	few	TRBV3-1
TGCAGCGTTCGAAGCCGGGCCAGAAACAATGAGCAGTTCTTC	CSVRSRARNNEQFF	14	TRBJ2-1	.	many	TRBV29-1
TGTGCCATCAGTGAGGGGGGAGTCGAAGAAAAACTGTTTTTT	CAISEGGVEEKLFF	14	TRBJ1-4	.	few	TRBV10-3
TGTGCCAGCAGCACTCGGACAGGGGGAGATGAAAAACTGTTTTTT	CASSTRTGGDEKLFF	15	TRBJ1-4	TRBD1	.	TRBV9
TGTGCCAGCAGGCCCTCCCTCAGCGGGAACCTCAATGAGCAGTTCTTC	CASRPSLSGNLNEQFF	16	TRBJ2-1	TRBD2	many	TRBV7-2
TGTGCCAGCAGTTTAGGGTATAGCGGGGGGAACAATGAGCAGTTCTTC	CASSLGYSGGNNEQFF	16	TRBJ2-1	TRBD2	many	TRBV27
TGTGCCAGCTCACCAACGAATCAGCCCCAGCATTTT	CASSPTNQPQHF	12	TRBJ1-5	.	.	TRBV18
TGTGCCAGCAGCCTCGGAGGGGGGTACAATCAGCCCCAGCATTTT	CASSLGGGYNQPQHF	15	TRBJ1-5	.	many	TRBV28
TGTGCCAGCAGCCCTCGGACCGGGACAGGTGGCTACACCTTC	CASSPRTGTGGYTF	14	TRBJ1-2	TRBD1	.	TRBV7-8
TGTGCCAGCAGTCAGGGGGTACTCTTCACTAATGAAAAACTGTTTTTT	CASSQGVLFTNEKLFF	16	TRBJ1-4	TRBD1	many	TRBV28
TGTGCCAGCAGACAGGGCCACGGTGGCTACACCTTC	CASRQGHGGYTF	12	TRBJ1-2	.	few	TRBV4-2
TGTGCCAGCAGTTACCCCCATCAGCCCCAGCATTTT	CASSYPHQPQHF	12	TRBJ1-5	.	few	TRBV6-2/TRBV6-3
TGTGCCAGCAGACTGGAGGGTGAGCAGTTCTTC	CASRLEGEQFF	11	TRBJ2-1	.	many	TRBV6-6
TGCGCCAGCAGCTTGCAATCCGGGGCCGGGGAGCTGTTTTTT	CASSLQSGAGELFF	14	TRBJ2-2	.	few	TRBV5-1
TGTGCCAGCAGGGAGGCCGGCCGGGTCGAGCAGTACTTC	CASREAGRVEQYF	13	TRBJ2-7	.	.	TRBV6-2/TRBV6-3
TGCAGTGCTAGAGATCCTAAGGGTACCTATAATTCACCCCTCCACTTT	CSARDPKGTYNSPLHF	16	TRBJ1-6	.	many	TRBV20-1
TGCGCCAGCAGTGAGGGGCTCGTTAACACTGAAGCTTTCTTT	CASSEGLVNTEAFF	14	TRBJ1-1	.	.	TRBV10-2
TGTGCCAGCAGTACGGGCCCTCGTGGGACAGGGTTCCTCAATGAGCAGTTCTTC	CASSTGPRGTGFLNEQFF	18	TRBJ2-1	TRBD1	many	TRBV25-1
TGCGCCAGCAGGGAATCGCAGGGAATTTATGGAAACACCATATATTTT	CASRESQGIYGNTIYF	16	TRBJ1-3	.	.	TRBV5-1
TGTGCCAGCAGCCAAGAATCGAGGGCGGGGGAGCAGTACTTC	CASSQESRAGEQYF	14	TRBJ2-7	.	once	TRBV4-2
TGTGCCAGCAGTGAAGTAGACCCCCGAAGGGCAGATACGCAGTATTTT	CASSEVDPRRADTQYF	16	TRBJ2-3	.	.	TRBV2
TGTGCCAGCATAAGTATCATGGAATATAGCAATCAGCCCCAGCATTTT	CASISIMEYSNQPQHF	16	TRBJ1-5	.	many	TRBV28
TGTGCCAGCAGCTCCCAAGGTTTTGGCTACACCTTC	CASSSQGFGYTF	12	TRBJ1-2	.	.	TRBV7-6
TGTGCCGGGTCATCCTTGAGCAATCAGCCCCAGCATTTT	CAGSSLSNQPQHF	13	TRBJ1-5	.	few	TRBV6-1
TGCGCCAGCGCCCGAACGGGGGCCTCGAACACTGAAGCTTTCTTT	CASARTGASNTEAFF	15	TRBJ1-1	.	.	TRBV5-1
TGTGCCAGTAGTATATCCCAAACGCGAATCGACGGGGAAGTGTCCTACGAGCAGTACTTC	CASSISQTRIDGEVSYEQYF	20	TRBJ2-7	.	few	TRBV19
TGTGCCAGCACCAACCCCGGACAGTTCAATCAGCCCCAGCATTTT	CASTNPGQFNQPQHF	15	TRBJ1-5	.	.	TRBV7-9
TGTGCCAGCAGCTCCGGGACAGGGGCCAGCGGGGAGCTGTTTTTT	CASSSGTGASGELFF	15	TRBJ2-2	TRBD1	few	TRBV7-9
TGTGCCAGCAGTTCTGTGATAACAGGGGGCTTCAATGAGCAGTTCTTC	CASSSVITGGFNEQFF	16	TRBJ2-1	TRBD1	many	TRBV27
TGTGCCATCAGTGAAAAACAGGGGGCGGCTAATTCACCCCTCCACTTT	CAISEKQGAANSPLHF	16	TRBJ1-6	TRBD1	.	TRBV10-3
TGCAGTGCCATACCGGGACTAGAAAAGCAGTTCTTC	CSAIPGLEKQFF	12	TRBJ2-1	TRBD2	many	TRBV20-1
TGTGCCAGCAGCGTAGGAGTTGGGGTCGGCACTGAAGCTTTCTTT	CASSVGVGVGTEAFF	15	TRBJ1-1	.	many	TRBV9
TGTGCCAGCAGCTTAAATGTCGGTCCGGGGGCTGGCTACACCTTC	CASSLNVGPGAGYTF	15	TRBJ1-2	.	many	TRBV7-2
TGTGCCAGCAGCGCCGGCCCTTTCTATGGCTACACCTTC	CASSAGPFYGYTF	13	TRBJ1-2	.	few	TRBV6-1
TGTGCCAGCAGTTACACGGACGCGAACACCGGGGAGCTGTTTTTT	CASSYTDANTGELFF	15	TRBJ2-2	.	few	TRBV2
TGTGCCAGCAGTTCCTCCTTCACCGGGACAGGCCAAGGCTACACCTTC	CASSSSFTGTGQGYTF	16	TRBJ1-2	TRBD1	few	TRBV6-5
TGTGCGGGAGCAGGGGGGATGAACACTGAAGCTTTCTTT	CAGAGGMNTEAFF	13	TRBJ1-1	TRBD1	few	TRBV7-2
TGTGCCAGCAGTTCTCCTCGGAAGACAGGCCCTCTTTTCCCCCTCCACTTT	CASSSPRKTGPLFPLHF	17	TRBJ1-6	.	many	TRBV6-5
TGTGCCAGCAGCCAAGCGGGACAAGTTTTGATCACTGAAGCTTTCTTT	CASSQAGQVLITEAFF	16	TRBJ1-1	.	.	TRBV4-2
TGCGCCAGCAGCCAAGATCTACCGGATACGCAGTATTTT	CASSQDLPDTQYF	13	TRBJ2-3	.	many	TRBV4-3
TGTGCCATCAGAACAGGGTCTCCTGGGGCCAACGTCCTGACTTTC	CAIRTGSPGANVLTF	15	TRBJ2-6	.	.	TRBV10-3